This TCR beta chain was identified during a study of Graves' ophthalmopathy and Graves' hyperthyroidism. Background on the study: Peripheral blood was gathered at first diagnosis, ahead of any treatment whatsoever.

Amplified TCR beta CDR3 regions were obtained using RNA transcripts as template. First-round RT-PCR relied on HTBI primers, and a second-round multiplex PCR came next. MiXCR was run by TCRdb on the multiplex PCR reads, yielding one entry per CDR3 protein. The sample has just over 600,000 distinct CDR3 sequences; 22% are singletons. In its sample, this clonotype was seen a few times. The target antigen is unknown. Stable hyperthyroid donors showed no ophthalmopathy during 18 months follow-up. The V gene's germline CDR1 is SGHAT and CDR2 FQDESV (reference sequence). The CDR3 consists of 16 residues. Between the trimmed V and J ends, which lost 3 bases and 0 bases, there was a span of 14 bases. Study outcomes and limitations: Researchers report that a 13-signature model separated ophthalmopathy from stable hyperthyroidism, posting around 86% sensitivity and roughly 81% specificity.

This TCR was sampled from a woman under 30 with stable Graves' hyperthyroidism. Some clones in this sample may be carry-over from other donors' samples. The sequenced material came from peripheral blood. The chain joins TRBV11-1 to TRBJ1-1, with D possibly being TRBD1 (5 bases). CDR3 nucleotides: TGTGCCAGCAGCTTTATCGGCAGGGCCATGAACACTGAAGCTTTCTTT. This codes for CASSFIGRAMNTEAFF. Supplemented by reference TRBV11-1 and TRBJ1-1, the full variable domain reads EAEVAQSPRYKITEKSQAVAFWCDPISGHATLYWYRQILGQGPELLVQFQDESVVDDSQLPKDRFSAERLKGVDSTLKIQPAELGDSAMYLCASSFIGRAMNTEAFFGQGTRLTVV.